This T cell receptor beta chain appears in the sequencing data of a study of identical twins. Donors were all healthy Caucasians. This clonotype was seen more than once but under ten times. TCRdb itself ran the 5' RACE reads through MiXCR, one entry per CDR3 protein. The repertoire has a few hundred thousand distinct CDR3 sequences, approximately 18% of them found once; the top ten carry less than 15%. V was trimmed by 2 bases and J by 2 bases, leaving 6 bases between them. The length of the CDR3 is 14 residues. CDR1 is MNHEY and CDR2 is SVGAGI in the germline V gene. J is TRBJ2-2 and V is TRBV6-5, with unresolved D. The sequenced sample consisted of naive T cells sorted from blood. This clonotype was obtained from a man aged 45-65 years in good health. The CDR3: CASSYGPNTGELFF. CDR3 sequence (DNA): TGTGCCAGCAGTTACGGTCCAAACACCGGGGAGCTGTTTTTT.